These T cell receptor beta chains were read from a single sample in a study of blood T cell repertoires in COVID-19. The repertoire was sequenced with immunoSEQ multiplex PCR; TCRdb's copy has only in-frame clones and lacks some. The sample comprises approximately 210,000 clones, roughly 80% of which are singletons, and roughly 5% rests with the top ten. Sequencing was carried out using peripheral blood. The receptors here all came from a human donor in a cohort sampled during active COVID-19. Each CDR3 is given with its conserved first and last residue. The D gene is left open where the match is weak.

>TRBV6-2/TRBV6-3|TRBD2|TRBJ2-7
CASSYMASGSYEQYF
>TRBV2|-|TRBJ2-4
CASSESTGFLAKNIQYF
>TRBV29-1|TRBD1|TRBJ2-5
CSVDRGLLQETQYF
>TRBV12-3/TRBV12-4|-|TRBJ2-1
CASSLGRDKQFF
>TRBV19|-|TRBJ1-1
CASSPGGWFTEAFF
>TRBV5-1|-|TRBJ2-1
CASSTSLTDFRVRVGNEQFF
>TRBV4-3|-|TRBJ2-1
CASSQDKGRGQFF
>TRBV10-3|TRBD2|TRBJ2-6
CATWGGNSGANVLTF
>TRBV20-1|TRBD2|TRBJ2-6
CSASRGVGANVLTF
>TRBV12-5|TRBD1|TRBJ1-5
CASSLGDRVYQPQHF